These T cell receptor beta chains were read from a single sample in a study of T cell repertoires in cytomegalovirus infection. TCRdb redid the calling of the reads with MiXCR, one entry per CDR3 protein. The sample has 57,000 or so distinct CDR3 sequences, roughly a third seen once. Antigens for these TCRs are unknown. The sample comprised PBMCs, sequenced either directly or after in vitro stimulation (not recorded which). These receptors originate from a human donor in good health (CMV status not recorded). Some clones in this sample may be carry-over from other donors' samples. CDR3s include the opening cysteine and the closing phenylalanine or tryptophan. Fields, in order: CDR3 protein, CDR3 DNA, J gene, V gene, clone size, D gene. A D gene is named only where the DNA matches it firmly. Part of the rows lack a size; the others show once, few, many or a class for expanded clones.

CASSLMGSEGYTF TGTGCCAGCAGTCTCATGGGTTCTGAAGGCTACACCTTC TRBJ1-2 TRBV12-3/TRBV12-4 - -
CASSVEMGGDTQYF TGTGCCAGCAGCGTAGAGATGGGAGGGGATACGCAGTATTTT TRBJ2-3 TRBV9 - TRBD2
CASSQGTEGSTF TGTGCCAGCAGCCAAGGGACAGAGGGCTCCACCTTC TRBJ1-2 TRBV7-2 - TRBD1
CATRNEQFF TGTGCCACCAGAAATGAGCAGTTCTTC TRBJ2-1 TRBV24-1 - -
CASSSTLNTEAFF TGCGCCAGCAGCTCCACTTTGAACACTGAAGCTTTCTTT TRBJ1-1 TRBV5-1 - -
CASSLRAYEQYF TGTGCCAGCAGCCTAAGGGCCTACGAGCAGTACTTC TRBJ2-7 TRBV7-9 - -
CASSDGGSRTIYF TGTGCCAGCAGTGATGGCGGCTCACGTACCATATATTTT TRBJ1-3 TRBV27 - -
CASSQGAGTGINQPQHF TGCGCCAGCAGCCAAGGAGCCGGGACAGGGATTAATCAGCCCCAGCATTTT TRBJ1-5 TRBV4-1 few TRBD1
CASSQGQRQPQHF TGTGCCAGCAGCCAAGGTCAACGTCAGCCCCAGCATTTT TRBJ1-5 TRBV4-2 few -
CASSLLGGVETQYF TGTGCCAGCAGTTTGTTGGGGGGCGTGGAGACCCAGTACTTC TRBJ2-5 TRBV12-3/TRBV12-4 few -
CASSQDYQETQYF TGTGCCAGCAGCCAGGACTACCAAGAGACCCAGTACTTC TRBJ2-5 TRBV6-2/TRBV6-3 few -